This TCR beta chain appears in the sequencing data of a study of memory CD4+ T cells and cytomegalovirus serostatus. Overall study context: Of the healthy Belgian adults, eight or nine were CMV seropositive and approximately 24 seronegative.

The sort gate was single viable CD3+CD4+CD8-CD45RO+ cells for memory CD4+ T cells. Profiling relied on immunoSEQ multiplex PCR, and the TCRdb table lists in-frame clones only, not all of them. The sample lists fewer than 35,000 clones; more than 75% were seen once. Regarding the study as a whole: Median bootstrapped AUC for CMV status was approximately 0.94 originally, around 0.91 US-trained.

As to this clone: Its antigen is as yet unknown.

Germline assignment: CDR1 PRHDT and CDR2 FYEKMQ (reference sequence). The J segment lost 0 bases and the V segment lost 4 bases, leaving 8 bases of the junction unmatched. The CDR3 length is 16 residues. This chain links TRBV13 with TRBJ2-7; 8 bases line up with TRBD2. Sequencing was done on a sample of memory CD4+ T cells from blood. The sequence came from an adult in good health and CMV-seronegative. CDR3 DNA sequence: TGTGCCAGCAGCTCGAAGAGCGGGAGAAGCTCCTACGAGCAGTACTTC. This codes for CASSSKSGRSSYEQYF. The full variable domain, completed using reference TRBV13 and TRBJ2-7, is AAGVIQSPRHLIKEKRETATLKCYPIPRHDTVYWYQQGPGQDPQFLISFYEKMQSDKGSIPDRFSAQQFSDYHSELNMSSLELGDSALYFCASSSKSGRSSYEQYFGPGTRLTVT.